What follows is one TCR beta chain and its context. Trimming stripped 4 bases from V and 2 bases from J, with 10 bases between. Germline CDR1 reads MNHNS; CDR2 reads SASEGT. The CDR3 has 14 amino acids. Sequencing was performed with immunoSEQ multiplex PCR; in TCRdb, only in-frame clones are kept and a portion is missing. The data hold around 70,000 clones, with roughly 85% observed a single time. These data are taken from a study of OX40 agonist ivuxolimab in advanced cancers. Study-wide background: Patient treatment consisted of intravenous ivuxolimab administration every 2 weeks at 0.01 to 10 mg/kg. Having had anti-PD-1, anti-PD-L1 or anti-CTLA-4 therapy before was allowed, and approximately 40% had some.

This sequence originates from an adult with an advanced solid tumor such as melanoma, head and neck, liver or kidney cancer. The gene calls are TRBV6-1 and TRBJ2-3; D not certain. The sample was CD4+ or CD8+ T cells sorted from blood, taken in a trial of the OX40 agonist ivuxolimab. In DNA form, the CDR3 reads TGTGCCAGCAGTGTAGGTCCCCACACAGATACGCAGTATTTT. Encoded protein: CASSVGPHTDTQYF.